This entry lists 8 T cell receptor beta chains sequenced from one sample in a study of T-cell memory formation after mild COVID-19. TCRdb ran MiXCR on the 5' RACE reads and lists one entry per CDR3 protein. The sample has 110,000 to 150,000 distinct CDR3 sequences, roughly 13% seen once. Sequencing was performed on PBMCs or a T cell subset sorted from them (not recorded which). The receptors were sampled from an adult woman who had mild COVID-19 (a few samples of this study predate the infection). Cell type and time point are not known.

This clonotype came up many times. The CDR3 sequence: CASSQVGGEQFF. The DNA of the CDR3 is TGCGCCAGCAGCCAAGTTGGAGGTGAGCAGTTCTTC. V gene TRBV4-1 combines with J gene TRBJ2-1, with TRBD2 as a possible D gene (5 bases). Trimming took off 1 base at V and 9 bases at J, with 7 bases between the two ends. The CDR3 loop spans 12 amino acids. Germline CDR1 and CDR2: MGHRA and YSYEKL.

The chain couples TRBV7-9 to TRBJ2-1; D ambiguous. Trimming cost V 5 bases and J 3 bases, with 14 bases left between them. CDR1 is SEHNR and CDR2 is FQNEAQ in the germline V gene (reference sequence). There are 15 residues in the CDR3. The CDR3 reads CASSPVNYRYNEQFF. In nucleotides, the CDR3 is TGTGCCAGCAGCCCTGTGAATTATCGCTACAATGAGCAGTTCTTC.

This chain links TRBV7-9 with TRBJ1-1; D remains unclear. The germline V gene has CDR1 SEHNR and CDR2 FQNEAQ (reference sequence). The CDR3 loop spans 14 amino acids. The germline V and J ends were trimmed by 7 bases and 3 bases, with 15 bases remaining between them. The CDR3 DNA is TGTGCCAGCATCCCCCTACCCCGGGACACTGAAGCTTTCTTT. Translating it yields CASIPLPRDTEAFF.

The chain carries TRBV4-1 and TRBJ1-5; D gene uncertain. The CDR3 has 15 amino acids. Germline lookup yields CDR1 MGHRA and CDR2 YSYEKL. Between the trimmed V and J ends, which lost 0 bases and 1 base, there was a span of 7 bases. This chain's CDR3 is CASSQDWESNQPQHF. CDR3 bases: TGCGCCAGCAGCCAAGATTGGGAGAGCAATCAGCCCCAGCATTTT.

This clonotype was detected a few times. V gene TRBV29-1 combines with J gene TRBJ1-1; 7 nucleotides match TRBD1. The CDR3 consists of 13 residues. CDR1 and CDR2 from the germline V gene are SQVTM and ANQGSEA. Losses at the gene ends were 4 bases for V and 1 base for J; bases not matched to a gene: 3. The CDR3 DNA sequence: TGCAGCGTTGCCGGGACAGCGAACACTGAAGCTTTCTTT. It specifies CSVAGTANTEAFF.

CDR3 bases: TGTGCCAGCAGCCGGAATTCCTACGAGCAGTACTTC. This gives the protein CASSRNSYEQYF. V and J are TRBV7-9 and TRBJ2-7; no firm D call. The V and J ends lost 5 bases and 1 base respectively, with 6 bases between them. CDR1 is SEHNR and CDR2 is FQNEAQ in the germline V gene (reference sequence). The CDR3 covers 12 residues.

This clonotype occurred a few times. The chain has TRBV28 and TRBJ1-1, with TRBD1 as a possible D gene (5 bases). There are 13 residues in the CDR3. Germline-derived CDR1 and CDR2 are MDHEN and SYDVKM. Deletions cut 7 bases from V and 7 bases from J, with 16 bases between. CDR3 nucleotide sequence: TGTGCCAGCAAACTGGCAGGGTTTGATGAAGCTTTCTTT. This translates into CASKLAGFDEAFF.

This clonotype occurred a few times. J is TRBJ2-2 and V is TRBV20-1; 11 bases line up with TRBD2. The CDR3 totals 15 residues. The J segment lost 6 bases and the V segment lost 1 base, leaving 4 bases of the junction unmatched. Germline assignment: CDR1 DFQATT and CDR2 SNEGSKA (reference sequence). The CDR3 coding sequence is TGCAGTGCTAGAGTTTTAGCGGGGGGGCCCGGGGAGCTGTTTTTT. Its translation is CSARVLAGGPGELFF.